Here is one T cell receptor beta chain with its context. This CDR3 has 12 amino acids. V shed 9 bases and J shed 3 bases, with 11 bases lying between them. The sample comes from a study of human T cells and chemical hapten exposure. Time point in this sample: pre-sensitization, week 0. The sample's treatment: therapeutic diphenylcyclopropenone sensitization with weekly scalp DPC. TCRdb recomputed calls from the RACE reads with MiXCR, one row per CDR3 protein. The repertoire has about 380,000 distinct CDR3 sequences, 4% to 6% of them found once; the top ten carry 2.6%. The V and J genes are TRBV12-3 or TRBV12-4 and TRBJ1-2; D gene uncertain. Source: whole blood, taken in connection with sensitization to the hapten diphenylcyclopropenone (DPC). The receptor was derived from a woman aged 50 to 60 with alopecia areata. Some clones in this sample may be carry-over from other donors' samples. This chain's CDR3 is CASTHSDYGYTF. Here the CDR3 DNA reads TGTGCCAGTACTCACAGCGACTATGGCTACACCTTC.